Below, one TCR beta chain is given with its context. Its antigen has not been determined. Base qualities are not recorded, but no much larger clone differs from it by a single base. The data belong to a study of T cell responses to AZD1222 COVID-19 vaccine (dated by TCRdb to the early 2020s). Concerning the study at large: Because spike-specific TCR depth and breadth did not differ between the two schedules, AZD1222 recipients who got a second dose at roughly 4 weeks were pooled with those who got a second dose at roughly 12 weeks. A total of 233 trial participants underwent TCR sequencing, of whom around 200 received two doses of AZD1222 and about 26 received two doses of the MenACWY control vaccine. Trial participants were enrolled into age subgroups of 18-55, 56-69 and 70-plus years, which contained about 150, 27 and 61 TCR-sequenced participants, respectively. Overall study results and their limits: A significant rise in spike-specific TCR breadth and depth was observed after two AZD1222 doses relative to day 0 and relative to MenACWY recipients. Conclusions about previously exposed vaccinees are limited because only a handful of AZD1222 recipients were SARS-CoV-2 seropositive at baseline. Participants were mostly white British, with more females than males. The authors suggested clonal diversity may have been underestimated. Nearly half of unique spike-specific TCRs reportedly recognized epitopes outside regions mutated in the B.1.351 and B.1.1.7 variants. Vaccine-associated CD4 TCRs spanned the whole spike protein, with dominant responses in regions 160-218 and 743-854. In the small 56-69-year group, the increase in depth fell short of significance, most likely because of low power. Because no samples from the day 14 peak response were available, repertoires could be characterized only after the peak T cell response.

According to the germline V gene, CDR1 reads MNHEY and CDR2 reads SVGAGI. Including the terminal cysteine and phenylalanine, the CDR3 comprises 15 residues. Left in the record is the CDR3 DNA by itself, 45 bases read in frame from the first base. The V and J ends are trimmed by 0 bases and 1 base, leaving 7 bases between them. The time point label corresponds to: baseline before first vaccination. Vaccinee samples came from UK trials COV001 and COV002, including a single-blind randomized controlled phase 2/3 trial of AZD1222 (ChAdOx1 nCoV-19) in healthy adults. Trial participant PBMC samples were collected at day 0 and day 28 after the second dose for TCRbeta chain sequencing. The CDR3 regions of human TCRbeta chains were analyzed by immunosequencing. Concerning the study's data processing: Repertoire TCRs were checked for matches against a reference library of SARS-CoV-2-specific TCRs that had been generated using the MIRA antigen-specificity platform. Breadth was defined as the fraction of unique TCRs that were SARS-CoV-2-associated. Depth was defined as the fraction of total T cells that were SARS-CoV-2-associated. Using the MIRA data, every spike-specific TCR was mapped to the spike region that the TCR reacted to and assigned to either a CD4 or a CD8 class. Log10-transformed breadth and depth values were compared by one-way ANOVA with Sidak's multiple comparisons tests. The source is immuneACCESS, and TCRdb retained only in-frame sequences with V and J called. Part of the clones is not carried over; for the studies checked, unresolved V genes explain less than half of this, and the remainder is unexplained. Clone size and V and J calls were adopted from that table, with D and trimming inferred from the DNA. The sample has about 140,000 clones on record, roughly 92% of them singletons. 5% of the sample is held by the ten biggest clonotypes.

This clonotype was obtained from an adult in good health. The chain is made from TRBV6-5 and TRBJ1-5; TRBD1 is perhaps the D gene, given 5 matching bases. The input for sequencing was peripheral blood, taken on day 0 of AZD1222 vaccination. The CDR3 is CASSYSTESNQPQHF. The DNA sequence follows: TGTGCCAGCAGTTACTCGACAGAGAGCAATCAGCCCCAGCATTTT.